This entry concerns a single TCR beta chain. The target antigen is unknown. This sample was taken from a study of T cell responses to AZD1222 COVID-19 vaccine. Whole-study findings and limits: Nearly half of unique spike-specific TCRs reportedly avoided B.1.351 and B.1.1.7 mutated regions. Repertoires were collected only later (after the peak T cell response had occurred).

Sequenced by immunoSEQ multiplex PCR; TCRdb stores in-frame clones only, minus some. In the table there are about 56,000 clones, about 87% of which are singletons. This receptor was obtained from an adult in good health. The source material was peripheral blood, sampled on day 0 of AZD1222 vaccination.

CDR3 amino acids: CASSIRDGTYEQYF. The DNA of the CDR3 is TGTGCCAGCAGCATCCGGGACGGGACCTACGAGCAGTACTTC. V is TRBV7-9 and J is TRBJ2-7; D possibly matches TRBD1 or TRBD2 (5 bases each). CDR3 length: 14 residues. V was pared by 5 bases and J by 2 bases, with 13 bases between. Germline V gene lookup returns CDR1 SEHNR and CDR2 FQNEAQ (reference sequence).